The rows below give T cell receptor beta chains drawn from one sample of a study of graft-versus-host responses after intestinal transplantation. Antigens for these TCRs are unknown. The assay was immunoSEQ multiplex PCR, and TCRdb's table has in-frame clones only and misses some. The table has 73,000 or so clones, around 90% seen once. The sample consisted of unstimulated CD8+ T cells sorted from spleen or lymph node cells, taken before transplant. The receptors shown here come from a human donor who was the organ donor for an intestinal transplant. CDR3s include the opening cysteine and the closing phenylalanine or tryptophan. The D gene is left open where the match is weak. Rows may omit the clone size; those that give it use once, few, many or a size class.

clone_size	v_call	d_call	j_call	cdr3_nt	cdr3_aa
NA	TRBV15	NA	TRBJ2-2	TGTGCCACCAGCAGAGATCCCGCAGTTACCGGGGAGCTGTTTTTT	CATSRDPAVTGELFF
NA	TRBV7-9	NA	TRBJ1-6	TGTGCCAGCAGCTTAGGACAGGCGTCAAATTCACCCCTCCACTTT	CASSLGQASNSPLHF
NA	TRBV29-1	NA	TRBJ2-2	TGCAGCGTAACAGGGTTCGACACCGGGGAGCTGTTTTTT	CSVTGFDTGELFF
NA	TRBV28	NA	TRBJ2-5	TGTGCTTCCAGCCCCCCCAGGGGCCAAGAGACCCAGTACTTC	CASSPPRGQETQYF
NA	TRBV6-5	NA	TRBJ2-5	TGTGCCAGCAGTTACGACAGGGGAGGGGAGACCCAGTACTTC	CASSYDRGGETQYF
NA	TRBV2	TRBD2	TRBJ2-3	TGTGCCAGCAGTGAGGCCACGGGACTAGCGGGGGCAGATACGCAGTATTTT	CASSEATGLAGADTQYF
once	TRBV5-1	TRBD2	TRBJ2-5	TGCGCCAGCAGCTTGGCGGCTAGCGGGGGGCAAGAGACCCAGTACTTC	CASSLAASGGQETQYF
NA	TRBV6-5	TRBD1	TRBJ1-2	TGTGCCAGCAGTACTGAGTACAGGGGGCTTGGCTACACCTTC	CASSTEYRGLGYTF
NA	TRBV13	TRBD2	TRBJ2-2	TGTGCCAGCAGCCTTAGCGGGGGGGCCACCACCGGGGAGCTGTTTTTT	CASSLSGGATTGELFF
NA	TRBV11-2	NA	TRBJ1-1	TGTGCCAGCAGCCGCCTCGACAGGAACACTGAAGCTTTCTTT	CASSRLDRNTEAFF
NA	TRBV7-6	NA	TRBJ1-2	TGTGCCAGCAGTCCGGGTTCTGCTGGCTACACCTTC	CASSPGSAGYTF
NA	TRBV4-1	TRBD1	TRBJ1-1	TGCGCCAGCAGCCAAGCCTCCCAGGACAGGATATCAAAAGCTTTCTTT	CASSQASQDRISKAFF
NA	TRBV6-1	TRBD1	TRBJ1-4	TGTGCCAGCAGTGAAGGGACAGGGAAAAAGGAAAAACTGTTTTTT	CASSEGTGKKEKLFF